The entry below describes one TCR beta chain. Its binding antigen is unknown. There are no base qualities to consult, and no much larger clone falls within one base. Collaborating institutions collected whole blood in K2EDTA tubes following their own protocols. For TCRbeta analysis, collaborator samples were shipped as frozen whole blood, as isolated PBMCs, or as DNA extracted from either sample type. TCRbeta CDR3 regions were amplified from genomic DNA using the immunoSEQ Assay, a bias-controlled multiplex PCR. The published analysis was carried out like this. The number of nucleated cells in each sample was estimated by amplification of reference gene primers within the assay. To quantify the absolute abundance of each unique TCRbeta CDR3 rearrangement, sequence reads were collapsed and filtered. For each sample, productive Simpson clonality was calculated as the square root of Simpson's diversity index over productive rearrangements. Imported from immuneACCESS, the table was reduced by TCRdb to in-frame sequences with V and J called. These copies leave out some clones; in studies compared against another copy, an unresolved V gene accounts for under half, and the cause of the remainder is not known. V and J calls and clone size are those listed in that table; D and trimming were worked out from the DNA. This sample has approximately 58,000 clones in its table, and 60% to 80% of those were observed once. The top ten hold about 40% of the sample.

The CDR3 runs 17 amino acids, cysteine and phenylalanine included. Kept here is only the CDR3 DNA, which spans 51 bases and is read in frame from base 1. According to the germline V gene (reference sequence), CDR1 reads SGHNT and CDR2 reads YYREEE. Trimming leaves V shorter by 0 bases and J shorter by 7 bases, with the junction holding 10 bases beyond the gene matches. These data belong to a study of blood T cell repertoires in COVID-19 (dated by TCRdb to 2019 to 2021). Some background on the complete study: Samples covering the acute and convalescent phases of COVID-19 were provided by collaborators in the United States, Italy and Spain. Nearly every sample came with metadata listing a de-identified subject ID, COVID-19 status, age in years and sex. The prospective study material was composed of cDNA or gDNA derived from T cells, B-cell-depleted T cells, or PBMCs. The dataset comprised deeply sampled blood TCRbeta repertoires from subjects exposed to, actively infected with, or recovered from COVID-19. Where HLA class I and class II types were available, the types were taken from metadata supplied by the sample provider, not from assay-based typing. The samples were drawn from two sources: the first 160 participants of the ongoing ImmuneRACE study, and 1,000 to 1,500 subjects contributed by 6 global collaborators. The repertoires were released in a freely available public database meant as a resource for research on the immune response to SARS-CoV-2. Broader findings and caveats from the paper: How much clinical and demographic metadata was included differed by source and by participant, and the metadata was provided uncurated.

Sample: peripheral blood. The chain is made from TRBV5-4 and TRBJ1-6; TRBD1 matches 7 bases in the middle. The source is a man aged 65 to 85 with active or convalescent COVID-19. The DNA sequence is as follows: TGTGCCAGCAGCTTGGAACTGGGGACAGCCCAAAATTCACCCCTCCACTTT. Translated, this gives CASSLELGTAQNSPLHF.